The source of this TCR beta chain is a study of cytomegalovirus exposure and HLA in healthy donors. The CDR3 covers 13 residues. The germline CDR1 and CDR2 sequences are MNHEY and SMNVEV (reference sequence). V lost 3 bases, J lost 0 bases, and 3 bases lay in between. The PCR contained 60 Vbeta and 13 Jbeta primers. Method: immunoSEQ multiplex PCR; TCRdb's copy keeps in-frame clones and lacks some. Of around 110,000 clones listed, 71% are singletons. This TCR came from a female donor in good health and CMV-seronegative. The sequencing sample was made of PBMCs. V usage is TRBV27 and J usage is TRBJ1-3; D uncertain. The CDR3 spells CASSLSSGNTIYF. DNA of the CDR3: TGTGCCAGCAGTTTGAGCTCTGGAAACACCATATATTTT.